This TCR beta chain was captured by sequencing in a study of cytomegalovirus exposure and HLA in healthy donors. The wider study: A prior analysis found roughly 110 million unique TCR beta sequences from approximately 190 million T cells. Study results and caveats: Later findings reportedly placed an Asian-associated ancestry cluster below the roughly 670-donor mean for N-insertions. A later analysis showed HLA-associated TCR beta chains outstripping equally common others in clonal expansion.

PCR amplification relied on 60 Vbeta primers (plus 13 Jbeta primers). Authors' processing steps: Some 9.9 million shared chains were among approximately 80 million unique TCR beta chains counted in a later analysis. The method was immunoSEQ multiplex PCR; TCRdb's version includes in-frame clones alone and lacks a portion of them. The DNA was the basis for D and trimming; V, J and clone size are from that table. The sample consists of 100,000 or so clones, approximately 80% of them appearing once. The germline V and J ends were trimmed by 2 bases and 2 bases, with 7 bases remaining between them. The CDR3 contains 13 residues. The V gene's germline CDR1 is MGHRA and CDR2 YSYEKL. With regard to this clone: Its target is unknown.

The chain has TRBV4-1 and TRBJ2-7, with D possibly TRBD1 on 5 matching bases. The receptor's source is a female donor in good health and CMV-seropositive. The sample consisted of PBMCs. CDR3 in amino acids: CASSQTTAYEQYF. Here the CDR3 DNA reads TGCGCCAGCAGCCAAACGACAGCCTACGAGCAGTACTTC.